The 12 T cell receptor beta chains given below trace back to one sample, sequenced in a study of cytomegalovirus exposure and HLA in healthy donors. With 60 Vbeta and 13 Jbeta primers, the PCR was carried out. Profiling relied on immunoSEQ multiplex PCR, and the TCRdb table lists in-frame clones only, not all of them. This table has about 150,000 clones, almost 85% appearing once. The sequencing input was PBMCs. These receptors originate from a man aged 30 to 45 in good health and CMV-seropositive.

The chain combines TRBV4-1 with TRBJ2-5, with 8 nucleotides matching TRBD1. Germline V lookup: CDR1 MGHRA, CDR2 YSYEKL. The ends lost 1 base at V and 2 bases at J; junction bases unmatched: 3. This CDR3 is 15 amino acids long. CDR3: CASSQVRTGQETQYF. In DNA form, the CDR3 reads TGCGCCAGCAGCCAAGTCCGGACAGGGCAAGAGACCCAGTACTTC.

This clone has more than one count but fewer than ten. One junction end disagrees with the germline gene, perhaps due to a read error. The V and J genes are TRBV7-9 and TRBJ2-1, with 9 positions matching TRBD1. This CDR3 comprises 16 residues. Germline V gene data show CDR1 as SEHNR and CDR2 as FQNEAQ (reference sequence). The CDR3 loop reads CSSSLLGTGPYNEQFF. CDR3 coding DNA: TGTTCCAGCAGCTTACTTGGGACAGGGCCGTACAATGAGCAGTTCTTC.

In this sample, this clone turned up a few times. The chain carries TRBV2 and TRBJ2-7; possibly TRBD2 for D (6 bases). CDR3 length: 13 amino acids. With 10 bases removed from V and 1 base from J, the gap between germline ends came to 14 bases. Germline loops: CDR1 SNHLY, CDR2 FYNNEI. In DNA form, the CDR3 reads TGTGCCACCCGGGACTTCGGTTCCTACGAGCAGTACTTC. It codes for CATRDFGSYEQYF.

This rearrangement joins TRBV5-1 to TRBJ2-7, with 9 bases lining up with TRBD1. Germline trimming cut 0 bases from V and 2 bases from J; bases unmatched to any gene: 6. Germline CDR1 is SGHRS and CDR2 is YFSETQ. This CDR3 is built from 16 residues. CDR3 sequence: CASSLEFGQGTYEQYF. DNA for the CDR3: TGCGCCAGCAGCTTGGAGTTCGGACAGGGGACCTACGAGCAGTACTTC.

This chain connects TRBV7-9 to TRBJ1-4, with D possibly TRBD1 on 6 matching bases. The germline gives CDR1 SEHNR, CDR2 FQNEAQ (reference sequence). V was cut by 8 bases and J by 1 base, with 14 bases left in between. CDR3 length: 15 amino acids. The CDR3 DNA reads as TGTGCCAGCCATCGGGGGGGGCGAACTAATGAAAAACTGTTTTTT. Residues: CASHRGGRTNEKLFF.

In DNA, the CDR3 is TGTGCCAGTAGTATAAACCCCACCGCGACATGGAACACTGAAGCTTTCTTT. Translation gives CASSINPTATWNTEAFF. V is TRBV19 and J is TRBJ1-1; no clear D gene. The germline V gene encodes CDR1 LNHDA and CDR2 SQIVND (reference sequence). CDR3 length: 17 residues. Deletions cut 2 bases from V and 1 base from J, with 17 bases between.

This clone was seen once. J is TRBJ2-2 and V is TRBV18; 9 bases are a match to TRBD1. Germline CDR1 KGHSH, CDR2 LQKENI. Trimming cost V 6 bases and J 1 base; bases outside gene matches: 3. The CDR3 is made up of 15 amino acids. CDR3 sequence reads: CASSLGQGNTGELFF. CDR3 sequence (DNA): TGTGCCAGCTCGTTGGGACAGGGGAACACCGGGGAGCTGTTTTTT.

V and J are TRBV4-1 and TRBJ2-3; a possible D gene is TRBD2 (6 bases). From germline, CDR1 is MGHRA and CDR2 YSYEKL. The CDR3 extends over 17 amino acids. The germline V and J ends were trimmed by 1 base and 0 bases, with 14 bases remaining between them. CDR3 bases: TGCGCCAGCAGCCAAGTTACTAGCTGGTCTAGCACAGATACGCAGTATTTT. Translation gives CASSQVTSWSSTDTQYF.

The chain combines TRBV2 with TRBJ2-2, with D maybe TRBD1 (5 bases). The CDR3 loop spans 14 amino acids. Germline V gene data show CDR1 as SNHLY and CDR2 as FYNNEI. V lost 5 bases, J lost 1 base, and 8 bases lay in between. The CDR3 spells CASSPTGNTGELFF. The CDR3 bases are TGTGCCAGCAGTCCTACAGGGAACACCGGGGAGCTGTTTTTT.

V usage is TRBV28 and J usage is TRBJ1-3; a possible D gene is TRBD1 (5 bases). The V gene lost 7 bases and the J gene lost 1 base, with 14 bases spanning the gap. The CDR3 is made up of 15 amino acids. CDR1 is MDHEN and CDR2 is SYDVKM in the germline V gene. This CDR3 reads CASNPPGGSGNTIYF. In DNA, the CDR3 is TGTGCCAGCAACCCCCCGGGGGGGTCTGGAAACACCATATATTTT.

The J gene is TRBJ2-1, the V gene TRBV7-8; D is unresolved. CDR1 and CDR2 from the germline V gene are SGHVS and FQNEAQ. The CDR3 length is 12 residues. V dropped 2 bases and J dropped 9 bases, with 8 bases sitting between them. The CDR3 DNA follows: TGTGCCAGCAGCTTAAACTCAGGTGAGCAGTTCTTC. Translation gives CASSLNSGEQFF.

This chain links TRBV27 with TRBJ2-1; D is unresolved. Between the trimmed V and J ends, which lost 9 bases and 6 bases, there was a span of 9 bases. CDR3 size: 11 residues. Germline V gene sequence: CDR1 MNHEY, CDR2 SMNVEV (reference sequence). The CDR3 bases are TGTGCCAGTCCAAGCTTCAATGAGCAGTTCTTC. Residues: CASPSFNEQFF.